The 26 T cell receptor beta chains listed next were all sequenced from one sample in a study of OX40 agonist ivuxolimab in advanced cancers. Sequencing was performed with immunoSEQ multiplex PCR; in TCRdb, only in-frame clones are kept and a portion is missing. The sample consists of under 100,000 clones, approximately 85% of them appearing once. The sample in question was CD4+ or CD8+ T cells sorted from blood, obtained in a trial of the OX40 agonist ivuxolimab. The source of these receptors is an adult with an advanced solid tumor such as melanoma, head and neck, liver or kidney cancer.

This chain uses TRBV4-3 with TRBJ1-2; D call uncertain. Trimming removed 3 bases from V and 6 bases from J, with 17 bases in between. Germline lookup yields CDR1 LGHNA and CDR2 YSLEER. This CDR3 comprises 15 residues. This CDR3 is CASSHLSLGGDGYTF. The CDR3 DNA follows: TGCGCCAGCAGCCATCTATCCCTCGGTGGGGATGGCTACACCTTC.

The rearrangement joins TRBV5-1 to TRBJ1-2, with TRBD1 as a possible D gene (6 bases). V was shortened by 5 bases and J by 2 bases, with 10 bases between the two germline ends. This CDR3 comprises 13 residues. Germline V gene sequence: CDR1 SGHRS, CDR2 YFSETQ. CDR3: CASSNRENYGYTF. The CDR3 DNA reads TGCGCCAGCAGTAACAGGGAGAACTATGGCTACACCTTC.

V gene TRBV4-1 combines with J gene TRBJ1-6; TRBD1 matches at 9 bases. Germline V CDR1 and CDR2: MGHRA, YSYEKL. Unmatched junction bases numbered 11, after V lost 0 bases and J lost 8 bases. This CDR3 has 18 residues. This CDR3 is CASSQDRIKDRGDSPLHF. The CDR3 DNA reads as TGCGCCAGCAGCCAAGATAGAATAAAGGACAGGGGCGATTCACCCCTCCACTTT.

As regards this clone: An end of the junction does not agree with germline; a read error may underlie this. J is TRBJ1-2 and V is TRBV18; weak D call: TRBD1 (6 bases). The germline V gene has CDR1 KGHSH and CDR2 LQKENI. The CDR3 extends over 12 amino acids. The CDR3 coding sequence is TGTGCCAGCTCCCCACAAGGGGGAGGCTACACCTTC. As protein: CASSPQGGGYTF.

Only a few counts were recorded for this clone. The chain combines TRBV10-2 with TRBJ2-7; D tentatively reads TRBD1 or TRBD2 (6 bases each). The CDR3 loop spans 14 amino acids. V gave up 3 bases and J gave up 2 bases, with 11 bases separating them. Looked up from germline, CDR1 is WSHSY and CDR2 is SAAADI. The CDR3 sequence: CASSDLGGTYEQYF. CDR3 DNA sequence: TGCGCCAGCAGTGATTTGGGGGGCACCTACGAGCAGTACTTC.

The gene calls are TRBV5-8 and TRBJ1-1; weak D call: TRBD1 (6 bases). The CDR3 is 14 amino acids. In germline, CDR1 is SGHTS, CDR2 YDEGEE. Trimming removed 2 bases from V and 7 bases from J, with 15 bases in between. The CDR3 DNA reads as TGTGCCAGCAGCTTCCGGGGAAGGGACATTGAAGCTTTCTTT. Amino acid sequence: CASSFRGRDIEAFF.

The V gene is TRBV18, the J gene TRBJ1-5, with a weak D call TRBD1 (5 bases). The CDR3 length is 16 residues. Per the germline V gene, CDR1 is KGHSH and CDR2 is LQKENI. Trimming took off 2 bases at V and 0 bases at J, with 11 bases between the two ends. CDR3 in amino acids: CASSPGGGNSNQPQHF. CDR3 nucleotides: TGTGCCAGCTCACCAGGCGGGGGAAATAGCAATCAGCCCCAGCATTTT.

This clone was seen only once. This sequence joins TRBV7-6 and TRBJ1-2, with D unclear. The CDR3 contains 13 residues. Germline lookup yields CDR1 SGHVS and CDR2 FNYEAQ. Deletions cut 5 bases from V and 1 base from J, with 8 bases between. DNA for the CDR3: TGTGCCAGCAGCCCGGGGAGTAACTATGGCTACACCTTC. Its translation: CASSPGSNYGYTF.

The CDR3 region is CASSFEYNSPLHF. As DNA, the CDR3 is TGTGCCAGCAGCTTTGAATATAATTCACCCCTCCACTTT. V and J are TRBV7-2 and TRBJ1-6; D remains ambiguous. The CDR3 consists of 13 residues. The V end lost 3 bases, the J end lost 4 bases, and 4 bases lay between the germline ends. Germline loops: CDR1 SGHTA, CDR2 FQGNSA. Full variable domain (rest looked up from reference TRBV7-2 and TRBJ1-6): GAGVSQSPSNKVTEKGKDVELRCDPISGHTALYWYRQSLGQGLEFLIYFQGNSAPDKSGLPSDRFSAERTGGSVSTLTIQRTQQEDSAVYLCASSFEYNSPLHFGNGTRLTVT.

The chain recombines TRBV9 with TRBJ2-1; no clear D gene. The V end lost 3 bases, the J end lost 3 bases, and 10 bases lay between the germline ends. CDR3 length: 14 amino acids. Germline V gene data show CDR1 as SGDLS and CDR2 as YYNGEE. CDR3 region: CASSEFDGYNEQFF. In DNA, the CDR3 is TGTGCCAGCAGCGAATTCGACGGCTACAATGAGCAGTTCTTC.

The V call is TRBV7-7, the J call TRBJ2-1; D assignment may be TRBD1 or TRBD2 (5 bases each). Deletions cut 5 bases from V and 10 bases from J, with 15 bases between. In germline, CDR1 is SSHAT, CDR2 FNYEAQ (reference sequence). The CDR3 contains 13 residues. The CDR3 spells CASSHTFEGEQFF. CDR3 coding DNA: TGTGCCAGCAGCCATACGTTTGAGGGGGAGCAGTTCTTC. The full variable domain, completed using reference TRBV7-7 and TRBJ2-1, is GAGVSQSPRYKVTKRGQDVTLRCDPISSHATLYWYQQALGQGPEFLTYFNYEAQPDKSGLPSDRFSAERPEGSISTLTIQRTEQRDSAMYRCASSHTFEGEQFFGPGTRLTVL.

The rearrangement links TRBV7-9 to TRBJ2-1, with D possibly TRBD1 on 5 matching bases. The CDR3 loop spans 13 amino acids. Trimming took off 7 bases at V and 8 bases at J, with 15 bases between the two ends. CDR1 and CDR2 from the germline V gene are SEHNR and FQNEAQ (reference sequence). CDR3 in DNA: TGTGCCAGCATCGCCTCTCAGGGTGATGAGCAGTTCTTC. Residues: CASIASQGDEQFF. The full variable domain, its missing parts supplied by reference TRBV7-9 and TRBJ2-1, is DTGVSQNPRHKITKRGQNVTFRCDPISEHNRLYWYRQTLGQGPEFLTYFQNEAQLEKSRLLSDRFSAERPKGSFSTLEIQRTEQGDSAMYLCASIASQGDEQFFGPGTRLTVL.

Only a few counts were recorded for this clone. The chain links TRBV7-2 to TRBJ1-2, with D uncertain. Trimming removed 1 base at V and 4 bases at J, with 4 bases between. The CDR3 length is 12 residues. Germline V gene data show CDR1 as SGHTA and CDR2 as FQGNSA. The CDR3 nucleotides read TGTGCCAGCAGCTTAGGAGTCTATGGCTACACCTTC. Translation gives CASSLGVYGYTF.

The chain links TRBV7-2 to TRBJ2-5, with D tentatively TRBD1 (6 bases). This CDR3 has 13 residues. Germline CDR1 is SGHTA and CDR2 is FQGNSA. The V end lost 5 bases, the J end lost 5 bases, and 12 bases lay between the germline ends. The CDR3 region has the DNA TGTGCCAGCAGCCGGACAGACTCGGAGACCCAGTACTTC. This sequence encodes CASSRTDSETQYF.

The V call is TRBV2, the J call TRBJ2-3; 10 nucleotides align to TRBD2. The CDR3 has 20 amino acids. J was trimmed by 1 base and V by 6 bases; bases with no gene match: 19. Germline CDR1 reads SNHLY; CDR2 reads FYNNEI. The CDR3 DNA reads as TGTGCCAGCAGCGACACGATAGGGCTAGCGGGAGAGGGGGGCACAGATACGCAGTATTTT. The encoded protein is CASSDTIGLAGEGGTDTQYF.

This clone was seen more than once but under ten times. V is TRBV7-9 and J is TRBJ2-7, with TRBD2 identical over 9 bases. V lost 5 bases and J lost 2; bases outside the gene matches: 7. Germline V CDR1 and CDR2: SEHNR, FQNEAQ (reference sequence). CDR3 size: 15 residues. The CDR3 bases are TGTGCCAGCAGCCCTGGGGGCGGGAGGGCCTACGAGCAGTACTTC. Translating it yields CASSPGGGRAYEQYF.

DNA for the CDR3: TGTGCCAGCAGCCCAGGCGGGGGTTTATCGTATGGCTACACCTTC. Protein sequence: CASSPGGGLSYGYTF. The chain couples TRBV9 to TRBJ1-2, with D perhaps TRBD1 (5 bases). CDR3 length equals 15 residues. Trimming shortened V by 4 bases and J by 5 bases, and 18 bases separated the two germline ends. Germline CDR1 is SGDLS and CDR2 is YYNGEE. The variable domain in full, with the rest retrieved from reference TRBV9 and TRBJ1-2, is DSGVTQTPKHLITATGQRVTLRCSPRSGDLSVYWYQQSLDQGLQFLIQYYNGEERAKGNILERFSAQQFPDLHSELNLSSLELGDSALYFCASSPGGGLSYGYTFGSGTRLTVV.

J is TRBJ2-2 and V is TRBV5-6; possibly TRBD2 for D (6 bases). With 1 base removed from V and 1 base from J, the gap between germline ends came to 8 bases. In germline, CDR1 is SGHDT, CDR2 YYEEEE. This CDR3 comprises 15 residues. The CDR3 region is CASSLKAGNTGELFF. In DNA form, the CDR3 reads TGTGCCAGCAGCTTGAAAGCGGGGAACACCGGGGAGCTGTTTTTT.

The rearrangement links TRBV12-5 to TRBJ1-1, with 7 bases identical to TRBD1. The CDR3 totals 14 residues. In germline, CDR1 is LGHNT, CDR2 FRNRAP. Trimming removed 6 bases from V and 8 bases from J; junction bases left unmatched: 12. The CDR3: CASGPPTLRGEAFF. CDR3 nucleotides: TGTGCTAGTGGACCCCCTACCCTCAGGGGGGAAGCTTTCTTT.

This clone was seen a few times. V usage is TRBV18 and J usage is TRBJ1-1; TRBD1 matches at 7 bases. V lost 1 base to trimming and J lost 4 bases; unmatched junction nucleotides: 3. This CDR3 has 14 amino acids. Germline V gives CDR1 KGHSH, CDR2 LQKENI. This CDR3 reads CASSPLNRGTEAFF. The CDR3, as DNA: TGTGCCAGCTCACCACTTAACAGGGGCACTGAAGCTTTCTTT.

CDR3 nucleotides: TGCAGCGTTGGCACAGGGGTGAGGGAGCAGTACTTC. Its translation: CSVGTGVREQYF. The J gene is TRBJ2-7, the V gene TRBV29-1, with TRBD1 matching 7 bases. The CDR3 sequence is 12 residues long. Germline V gene lookup returns CDR1 SQVTM and CDR2 ANQGSEA. With 4 bases clipped from V and 7 bases from J, the junction kept 7 bases outside the gene matches.

The J gene is TRBJ2-1, the V gene TRBV7-2, with D unclear. Germline CDR1 and CDR2: SGHTA and FQGNSA. V dropped 3 bases and J dropped 0 bases, with 6 bases sitting between them. The CDR3 extends over 14 amino acids. The CDR3 coding sequence is TGTGCCAGCAGCTTCTCTAGCTCCTACAATGAGCAGTTCTTC. Translating gives CASSFSSSYNEQFF.

The chain is built from TRBV9 and TRBJ1-5; perhaps TRBD1 as D (5 bases). This CDR3 has 16 amino acids. In germline, CDR1 is SGDLS, CDR2 YYNGEE. V was cut by 4 bases and J by 1 base, with 15 bases left in between. The CDR3 reads CASSPGGGDSNQPQHF. The CDR3 DNA follows: TGTGCCAGCAGCCCCGGGGGGGGTGACAGCAATCAGCCCCAGCATTTT.

The rearrangement links TRBV4-3 to TRBJ2-7; no clear D gene. V was cut by 1 base and J by 6 bases, with 16 bases left in between. Germline V gene lookup returns CDR1 LGHNA and CDR2 YSLEER. The CDR3 is made up of 15 amino acids. CDR3 sequence (DNA): TGCGCCAGCAGCCAAGGCTCGGGTGCGACGGCCGAGCAGTACTTC. It codes for CASSQGSGATAEQYF.

This chain connects TRBV29-1 to TRBJ2-3; 13 bases line up with TRBD2. The CDR3 loop spans 16 amino acids. Germline CDR1 reads SQVTM; CDR2 reads ANQGSEA. Trimming removed 6 bases from V and 0 bases from J; junction bases left unmatched: 6. CDR3 sequence (DNA): TGCAGCGTCTCCGGACTAGCGGGAGATAGCACAGATACGCAGTATTTT. Translation: CSVSGLAGDSTDTQYF.

The chain joins TRBV1 to TRBJ2-5; the D call of TRBD1 is as the table states it, not checked on the DNA. TRBJ2-7 explains the end of the DNA better; the J call may be wrong. TRBV1 is given as a pseudogene. CDR3 length equals 19 residues. CDR3 bases: TGCACCAGCAGCCAACTTGAGGGACAGGGGGCCACTCCTCTAAACGAGCAGTACTTC. This gives the protein CTSSQLEGQGATPLNEQYF.